Below are 28 T cell receptor beta chains sequenced from a single sample in a study of blood T cells in healthy people across ages. Combining a sample-barcoded 5' primer with a J-beta primer mix, a second PCR ran for roughly 6 to 12 cycles. TCRdb fed the 5' RACE reads into MiXCR, producing one record per CDR3 protein. The table records 700,000 to 950,000 distinct CDR3 sequences, about 40% of them present only once. The specimen was blood. All receptors come from a woman between 55 and 75 years old in good health.

The table lists this clonotype with many counts. The chain carries TRBV5-1 and TRBJ2-7, with D tentatively TRBD2 (5 bases). Germline V lookup: CDR1 SGHRS, CDR2 YFSETQ. The germline V and J ends were trimmed by 3 bases and 1 base, with 11 bases remaining between them. The length of the CDR3 is 14 residues. The CDR3 coding sequence is TGCGCCAGCAGCTGGAGGACGTTTTCCTACGAGCAGTACTTC. Residues: CASSWRTFSYEQYF.

This chain links TRBV6-4 with TRBJ2-5, with 10 bases matching TRBD1. CDR1 MRHNA and CDR2 SNTAGT come from the germline V gene. The V and J ends lost 6 bases and 11 bases, in that order; junction bases with no gene match: 9. The CDR3 loop spans 13 amino acids. This CDR3 reads CASRDAGTGEQYF. CDR3 DNA: TGTGCCAGCAGAGACGCCGGGACAGGGGAGCAGTACTTC.

This clonotype has more than one count but fewer than ten. The chain employs TRBV6-5 and TRBJ1-2; D uncertain. V lost 5 bases to trimming and J lost 4 bases, with 8 bases between them. Germline assignment: CDR1 MNHEY and CDR2 SVGAGI. This CDR3 spans 12 amino acids. The CDR3 region is CASSTSSYGYTF. CDR3 in DNA: TGTGCCAGCAGTACGAGTAGCTATGGCTACACCTTC.

This chain links TRBV7-9 with TRBJ2-1; 9 nucleotides line up with TRBD2. This CDR3 has 16 amino acids. The germline V gene encodes CDR1 SEHNR and CDR2 FQNEAQ (reference sequence). Trimming cost V 5 bases and J 4 bases; bases outside gene matches: 9. The CDR3 coding sequence is TGTGCCAGCAGCCGCTGGGGTAGCGGGGGTTACAATGAGCAGTTCTTC. This encodes CASSRWGSGGYNEQFF.

CDR3 region: CASSPVPLLAGGEETQYF. CDR3 nucleotides: TGTGCCAGCTCACCCGTACCCTTGCTAGCGGGAGGAGAAGAGACCCAGTACTTC. The chain has TRBV18 and TRBJ2-5; TRBD2 matches at 11 bases. Germline V lookup: CDR1 KGHSH, CDR2 LQKENI. The CDR3 loop spans 18 amino acids. V shed 3 bases, J shed 3 bases, and the junction held 12 bases outside the gene matches.

The V and J genes are TRBV5-1 and TRBJ1-1; TRBD1 might be the D (5 bases). The CDR3 totals 12 residues. V lost 2 bases and J 11 bases, leaving 13 bases between the germline ends. The germline V gene encodes CDR1 SGHRS and CDR2 YFSETQ. This CDR3 reads CASSFDSLRAFF. In DNA form, the CDR3 reads TGCGCCAGCAGCTTCGACAGCCTGAGGGCTTTCTTT.

This clonotype was observed at least ten times. The chain is built from TRBV4-1 and TRBJ2-5, with a possible D match to TRBD1 (5 bases). The CDR3 consists of 17 residues. Germline loops: CDR1 MGHRA, CDR2 YSYEKL. Trimming stripped 4 bases from V and 0 bases from J, with 18 bases between. CDR3 sequence: CASSLNGDPGNQETQYF. The CDR3 region has the DNA TGCGCCAGCAGCCTCAATGGGGATCCAGGGAACCAAGAGACCCAGTACTTC.

This rearrangement joins TRBV6-1 to TRBJ2-4, with TRBD2 identical over 11 bases. V was pared by 6 bases and J by 14 bases, with 18 bases of the junction left unmatched. Germline loops: CDR1 MNHNS, CDR2 SASEGT. This CDR3 is built from 16 residues. The DNA of the CDR3 is TGTGCCAGCAGAGGGGTGGTGCTAGCGGGGGGCCCGCGTGAGTACTTC. Translation: CASRGVVLAGGPREYF.

This clonotype appeared a few times. The chain has TRBV28 and TRBJ1-6, with a possible D match to TRBD1 (6 bases). Deletions cut 4 bases from V and 8 bases from J, with 12 bases between. The CDR3 contains 14 residues. Germline V gene data show CDR1 as MDHEN and CDR2 as SYDVKM. The CDR3 reads CASSYTGRDSPLHF. The DNA for the CDR3 is TGTGCCAGCAGTTACACAGGGCGTGATTCACCCCTCCACTTT. Variable domain in full (rest from reference TRBV28 and TRBJ1-6): DVKVTQSSRYLVKRTGEKVFLECVQDMDHENMFWYRQDPGLGLRLIYFSYDVKMKEKGDIPEGYSVSREKKERFSLILESASTNQTSMYLCASSYTGRDSPLHFGNGTRLTVT.

About this clonotype itself: A read error is possible here, since a much larger clone lies one base away. The V gene is TRBV12-3 or TRBV12-4, the J gene TRBJ2-3; the D gene is possibly TRBD1 (5 bases). Between the trimmed V and J ends, which lost 6 bases and 2 bases, there was a span of 9 bases. The CDR3 is 13 amino acids. The CDR3 loop reads CASRGPYTDTQYF. In nucleotides, the CDR3 is TGTGCCAGCAGGGGGCCCTACACAGATACGCAGTATTTT.

A word on this clonotype: This clone may be a read error of a much larger clone one base away. The genes are TRBV12-3 or TRBV12-4 and TRBJ2-3; D ambiguous. This CDR3 contains 18 residues. CDR3 sequence: CANSSTQLPTTATDTQYF. The CDR3 DNA follows: TGTGCCAACAGTTCCACCCAACTACCAACAACGGCCACAGATACGCAGTATTTT.

V usage is TRBV20-1 and J usage is TRBJ2-4; TRBD1 is a possible D gene (6 bases). The closer fit of TRBJ2-7 to the DNA end suggests the J call may be wrong. The CDR3 covers 13 residues. Germline V gene data show CDR1 as DFQATT and CDR2 as SNEGSKA (reference sequence). CDR3 sequence reads: CSARGQATYEQYF. DNA for the CDR3: TGCAGTGCTAGAGGACAGGCCACTTACGAGCAGTACTTC.

Ten or more counts support this clonotype. The rearrangement uses TRBV12-3 or TRBV12-4 and TRBJ2-3; no reliable D call. Trimming removed 8 bases at V and 4 bases at J, with 10 bases between. The CDR3 extends over 12 amino acids. The CDR3 spells CASSPSADTQYF. CDR3 nucleotide sequence: TGTGCCAGCTCACCGTCGGCAGATACGCAGTATTTT.

This clonotype was observed a handful of times. A much larger clonotype is one base distant, so this may be a read error. The rearrangement uses TRBV5-1 and TRBJ2-1, with 14 bases matching TRBD2. The last part of the DNA fits TRBJ2-7 better; the J call may be wrong. The CDR3 has 20 residues. The germline CDR1 and CDR2 sequences are SGHRS and YFSETQ. The CDR3 reads CASSQGTSGSFYDSYNEQYF. DNA for the CDR3: TGCGCCAGCAGCCAAGGGACTAGCGGGAGTTTTTACGACTCCTACAATGAGCAGTACTTC.

This clonotype has only a few counts. The chain links TRBV7-9 to TRBJ2-1; TRBD2 matches 15 bases. CDR1 is SEHNR, CDR2 FQNEAQ, per germline (reference sequence). This CDR3 comprises 19 residues. V lost 0 bases and J lost 8; bases outside the gene matches: 11. CDR3 region: CASSLAYTRTSGRGHEQFF. The CDR3 coding sequence is TGTGCCAGCAGCTTAGCCTACACCCGGACTAGCGGGAGGGGGCATGAGCAGTTCTTC.

The chain links TRBV21-1 to TRBJ2-1; the table's D call, TRBD2, was not checked against the DNA. TRBV21-1 is a recognized pseudogene. The CDR3 is 17 amino acids. The CDR3 sequence is CASSKVISPGGTNEQFF. The DNA for the CDR3 is TGTGCCAGCAGCAAAGTAATATCCCCGGGAGGGACCAATGAGCAGTTCTTC.

CDR3 nucleotides: TGTGCCAGCAGCCACCCCCGGGACAGTGGAGATACGCAGTATTTT. Its translation is CASSHPRDSGDTQYF. The chain joins TRBV4-2 to TRBJ2-3; 7 bases match TRBD1. CDR1 and CDR2 from the germline V gene are LGHNA and YNFKEQ. V gave up 3 bases and J gave up 5 bases; unmatched junction bases: 8. This CDR3 region has 15 residues.

The sample holds a few counts of this clonotype. This chain connects TRBV6-6 to TRBJ2-7, with 9 positions matching TRBD1. CDR1 is MNHNY, CDR2 SVGAGI, per germline (reference sequence). V shed 6 bases and J 1 base; nucleotides not matched to a gene: 7. The CDR3 extends over 15 amino acids. CDR3 protein: CASRTGTGSSYEQYF. The CDR3 region has the DNA TGTGCCAGCAGGACCGGGACAGGGTCTTCCTACGAGCAGTACTTC.

This clonotype came up many times. V and J are TRBV4-1 and TRBJ2-5; no reliable D call. Germline CDR1 is MGHRA and CDR2 is YSYEKL. V gave up 1 base and J gave up 2 bases, with 8 bases separating them. This CDR3 has 14 residues. The CDR3 sequence: CASSQVGKQETQYF. The CDR3, as DNA: TGCGCCAGCAGCCAAGTGGGCAAGCAAGAGACCCAGTACTTC.

The chain links TRBV12-3 or TRBV12-4 to TRBJ2-5; D possibly corresponds to TRBD1 (6 bases). Trimming took off 6 bases at V and 11 bases at J, with 13 bases between the two ends. The CDR3 has 11 residues. The CDR3 here is CASRTGTQQYF. CDR3 nucleotides: TGTGCCAGCAGGACCGGGACACAGCAGTACTTC.

This clonotype has a handful of counts. The rearrangement uses TRBV5-1 and TRBJ2-3; either TRBD1 or TRBD2 may supply D (7 bases each). CDR1 is SGHRS, CDR2 YFSETQ, per germline. V lost 4 bases to trimming and J lost 5 bases, with 14 bases between them. The CDR3 totals 14 residues. The CDR3 here is CASSQGGFGDTQYF. The CDR3 DNA reads as TGCGCCAGCAGCCAGGGGGGGTTTGGAGATACGCAGTATTTT.

The V and J genes are TRBV6-1 and TRBJ2-7; D gene unclear. Trimming shortened V by 10 bases and J by 3 bases, and 13 bases separated the two germline ends. This CDR3 comprises 12 residues. Germline V gene sequence: CDR1 MNHNS, CDR2 SASEGT. The CDR3 sequence is CATLGNRYEQYF. The CDR3 bases are TGTGCCACCCTAGGGAATCGCTACGAGCAGTACTTC.

Points on this clonotype: This may stem from a read error, because a much larger clone lies one nucleotide away. The chain links TRBV7-2 to TRBJ2-4; D unresolved. The CDR3 covers 14 residues. Trimming took off 1 base at V and 13 bases at J, with 17 bases between the two ends. The germline gives CDR1 SGHTA, CDR2 FQGNSA. In DNA, the CDR3 is TGTGCCAGCAGCTTAGGGCCTAACCAAGAGGCCCAGTACTTC. This sequence encodes CASSLGPNQEAQYF.

This clonotype has more than one count but fewer than ten. The rearrangement uses TRBV20-1 and TRBJ1-6; D remains unclear. The CDR3 is 14 residues long. CDR1 and CDR2 (germline): DFQATT, SNEGSKA (reference sequence). V was pared by 5 bases and J by 14 bases, with 22 bases between. As DNA, the CDR3 is TGCAGTGCTGTTTTCGCCTTAACCCAGGCATCCCTCCACTTT. Encoded protein: CSAVFALTQASLHF.

The chain uses TRBV20-1 and TRBJ1-1; TRBD1 agrees at 9 bases. In germline, CDR1 is DFQATT, CDR2 SNEGSKA (reference sequence). The CDR3 covers 17 residues. The V segment lost 3 bases and the J segment 3 bases; nucleotides outside the gene matches: 14. The CDR3, as DNA: TGCAGTGCTAGGGATCCGTCTGGGACAGGGCCATACACTGAAGCTTTCTTT. Translated, it gives CSARDPSGTGPYTEAFF.

This clonotype was picked up one time. Mismatch with germline at one junction end may stem from a read error. The genes are TRBV7-3 and TRBJ1-1; D is unresolved. The CDR3 runs 16 residues. Per the germline V gene, CDR1 is SGHTA and CDR2 is FQGTGA. The CDR3 reads CTSSFGLGEGNTEAFF. The CDR3 DNA reads as TGTACCAGCAGCTTCGGACTGGGCGAGGGGAACACTGAAGCTTTCTTT.

CDR3 nucleotide sequence: TGCAGTGCTAGTACAGTCGGGGAGAGTGGCTACACCTTC. Protein: CSASTVGESGYTF. This chain joins TRBV20-1 and TRBJ1-2; D remains unclear. V lost 3 bases, J lost 7 bases, and 15 bases lay in between. The CDR3 is made up of 13 amino acids. Germline V gene sequence: CDR1 DFQATT, CDR2 SNEGSKA (reference sequence).

The J gene is TRBJ2-3, the V gene TRBV3-1; D remains ambiguous. The V gene's germline CDR1 is LGHDT and CDR2 YNNKEL (reference sequence). The CDR3 is 13 residues long. Trimming stripped 1 base from V and 8 bases from J, with 10 bases between. CDR3 in amino acids: CASSQVSTSTQYF. The DNA for the CDR3 is TGTGCCAGCAGCCAAGTGTCGACCTCTACGCAGTATTTT.